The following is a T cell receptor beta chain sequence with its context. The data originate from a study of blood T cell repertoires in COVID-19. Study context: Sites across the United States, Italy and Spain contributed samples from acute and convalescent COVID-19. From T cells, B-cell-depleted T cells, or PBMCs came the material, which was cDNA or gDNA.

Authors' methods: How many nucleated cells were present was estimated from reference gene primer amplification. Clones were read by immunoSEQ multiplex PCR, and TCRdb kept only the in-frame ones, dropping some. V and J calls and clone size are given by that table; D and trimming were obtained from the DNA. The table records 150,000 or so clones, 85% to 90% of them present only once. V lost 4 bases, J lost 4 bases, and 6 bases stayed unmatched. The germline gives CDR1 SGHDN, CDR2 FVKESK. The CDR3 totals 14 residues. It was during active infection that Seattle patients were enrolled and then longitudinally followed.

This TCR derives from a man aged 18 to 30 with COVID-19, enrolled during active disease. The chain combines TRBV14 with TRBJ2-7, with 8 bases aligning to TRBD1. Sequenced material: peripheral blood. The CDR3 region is CASSPRDRYYEQYF. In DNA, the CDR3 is TGTGCCAGCAGCCCCCGGGACAGGTATTACGAGCAGTACTTC.